This passage covers 31 T cell receptor beta chains from one sample sequenced in a study of blood T cell repertoires in COVID-19. Clones were sequenced by immunoSEQ multiplex PCR, and TCRdb holds only the in-frame ones, with some missing. The repertoire has about 64,000 clones, roughly 93% of them found once; the top ten carry less than 2%. The sequenced sample consisted of peripheral blood. These receptors all come from a human donor in a cohort sampled during active COVID-19.

This clone occurred a few times. The chain recombines TRBV27 with TRBJ2-5, with TRBD1 identical over 7 bases. Germline CDR1 is MNHEY and CDR2 is SMNVEV (reference sequence). V shed 10 bases and J 3 bases; nucleotides not matched to a gene: 11. The CDR3 spans 14 residues. The CDR3 sequence is CATLTGAWKETQYF. The CDR3 region has the DNA TGTGCCACCTTAACAGGGGCCTGGAAAGAGACCCAGTACTTC.

This sequence joins TRBV3-1 (or the pseudogene TRBV3-2) and TRBJ2-7, with TRBD1 as a possible D gene (5 bases). In germline, CDR1 is LGHDT, CDR2 YNNKEL (reference sequence). The CDR3 has 15 residues. V lost 6 bases and J 0 bases, leaving 15 bases between the germline ends. The CDR3 protein is CASSGDSSSSYEQYF. The DNA of the CDR3 is TGTGCCAGCAGTGGAGACAGCTCGAGCTCCTACGAGCAGTACTTC.

V and J are TRBV28 and TRBJ1-1, with unresolved D. The CDR3 sequence is 12 residues long. Germline CDR1 is MDHEN and CDR2 is SYDVKM. Trimming took 3 bases from V and 5 from J, leaving 7 bases between them. This chain's CDR3 is CASSFELTEAFF. DNA for the CDR3: TGTGCCAGCAGTTTTGAACTAACTGAAGCTTTCTTT.

The CDR3: CASSLSARNTIYF. CDR3 DNA sequence: TGTGCCAGCAGTTTGAGCGCCAGAAACACCATATATTTT. The chain uses TRBV6-2 or TRBV6-3 and TRBJ1-3, with D unclear. The ends were cut back, 4 bases at V and 5 bases at J, with 9 bases in the middle. Germline V gene sequence: CDR1 MNHEY, CDR2 SVGEGT. The CDR3 runs to 13 residues.

The rearrangement joins TRBV7-2 to TRBJ1-3; D remains unclear. Looked up from germline, CDR1 is SGHTA and CDR2 is FQGNSA. The CDR3 sequence is 15 residues long. Trimming removed 2 bases from V and 0 bases from J, with 8 bases in between. CDR3 DNA sequence: TGTGCCAGCAGCTTACAAGAGAGCTCTGGAAACACCATATATTTT. This encodes CASSLQESSGNTIYF. The variable domain in full, with the rest retrieved from reference TRBV7-2 and TRBJ1-3, is GAGVSQSPSNKVTEKGKDVELRCDPISGHTALYWYRQSLGQGLEFLIYFQGNSAPDKSGLPSDRFSAERTGGSVSTLTIQRTQQEDSAVYLCASSLQESSGNTIYFGEGSWLTVV.

The rearrangement joins TRBV28 to TRBJ2-4; D not resolved. CDR3 length: 11 residues. V lost 8 bases and J 6 bases, leaving 8 bases between the germline ends. Germline values: CDR1 MDHEN, CDR2 SYDVKM. CDR3 in DNA: TGTGCCAGCGCCCGGTCAAACATTCAGTACTTC. This translates into CASARSNIQYF.

This chain joins TRBV6-5 and TRBJ1-1, with TRBD1 as a possible D gene (6 bases). The V end was cut by 2 bases, the J end by 3 bases, with 10 bases between. The CDR3 length is 14 residues. Germline CDR1 is MNHEY and CDR2 is SVGAGI. This chain's CDR3 is CASSYLNRDTEAFF. The CDR3 DNA reads as TGTGCCAGCAGTTACCTTAACAGGGACACTGAAGCTTTCTTT.

The rearrangement joins TRBV3-1 (or the pseudogene TRBV3-2) to TRBJ2-5; D is perhaps TRBD2 (5 bases). Deletions cut 3 bases from V and 4 bases from J, with 12 bases between. Germline CDR1 and CDR2: LGHDT and YNNKEL (reference sequence). The CDR3 covers 14 residues. The CDR3 loop reads CASSQRRVGETQYF. The CDR3 DNA reads as TGTGCCAGCAGCCAGCGGCGGGTAGGAGAGACCCAGTACTTC.

This chain connects TRBV12-3 or TRBV12-4 to TRBJ2-3; the D gene is possibly TRBD2 (6 bases). Trimming removed 11 bases at V and 5 bases at J, with 17 bases between. CDR3 length: 13 residues. The CDR3 region is CAVDGSEVDTQYF. The DNA of the CDR3 is TGTGCCGTCGACGGGAGCGAGGTAGATACGCAGTATTTT.

The table lists this clone with a count of one. This sequence joins TRBV11-2 and TRBJ2-4, with a tentative D call TRBD1 (6 bases). The CDR3 has 12 amino acids. Germline V lookup: CDR1 SGHAT, CDR2 FQNNGV. Trimming stripped 1 base from V and 9 bases from J, with 7 bases between. CDR3 loop: CASSLGGGIQYF. In DNA form, the CDR3 reads TGTGCCAGCAGCTTAGGAGGGGGCATTCAGTACTTC.

The gene calls are TRBV5-6 and TRBJ1-1; the match to TRBD1 covers 9 bases. Per the germline V gene, CDR1 is SGHDT and CDR2 is YYEEEE. The CDR3 has 14 amino acids. With V trimmed by 4 bases and J by 10 bases, 11 bases remained unmatched. CDR3 amino acids: CASSQQGARGLAFF. The CDR3 DNA is TGTGCCAGCAGCCAACAGGGGGCGCGAGGTTTAGCTTTCTTT.

V and J are TRBV6-6 and TRBJ2-2, with D possibly matching TRBD1 (6 bases). This CDR3 has 15 amino acids. The V end lost 6 bases, the J end lost 6 bases, and 17 bases lay between the germline ends. The germline gives CDR1 MNHNY, CDR2 SVGAGI (reference sequence). DNA of the CDR3: TGTGCCAGCAGCCCAGAGCACAGGGAAGCCGGGGAGCTGTTTTTT. Its protein is CASSPEHREAGELFF.

This chain links TRBV2 with TRBJ2-4; D perhaps matches TRBD1 (5 bases). CDR1 is SNHLY and CDR2 is FYNNEI in the germline V gene. V lost 8 bases, J lost 5 bases, and 16 bases lay in between. This CDR3 has 14 amino acids. The CDR3 nucleotides read TGTGCCAGCGGGGCGGTGGTGATCGAAAACATTCAGTACTTC. Translated: CASGAVVIENIQYF.

This chain connects TRBV19 to TRBJ2-3, with D perhaps matching TRBD2 (6 bases). Germline V gene data show CDR1 as LNHDA and CDR2 as SQIVND (reference sequence). This CDR3 has 13 residues. Trimming removed 7 bases at V and 8 bases at J, with 16 bases between. For the CDR3, the DNA is TGTGCCAGTAAGAAATTGGAGGGAATTACGCAGTATTTT. Translated, it gives CASKKLEGITQYF.

This clone has just a few counts. The chain is built from TRBV7-3 and TRBJ2-2, with 12 bases fitting TRBD1. There are 18 residues in the CDR3. J lost 0 bases, V lost 4 bases, and 6 bases had no gene match. Germline V lookup: CDR1 SGHTA, CDR2 FQGTGA. The DNA for the CDR3 is TGTGCCAGCAGCTCGGGACAGGGGGCGCGGGCGAACACCGGGGAGCTGTTTTTT. This encodes CASSSGQGARANTGELFF.

This chain uses TRBV3-1 (or the pseudogene TRBV3-2) with TRBJ2-2; possibly TRBD1 for D (6 bases). CDR3 length equals 15 residues. The V and J ends lost 5 bases and 2 bases respectively, with 12 bases between them. Germline CDR1 and CDR2: LGHDT and YNNKEL (reference sequence). CDR3 amino acids: CASSYRDTNTGELFF. The CDR3 DNA is TGTGCCAGCAGCTACCGGGACACAAACACCGGGGAGCTGTTTTTT.

In this sample, this clone turned up once. For the CDR3, the DNA is TGTGCCAGCAGCCGCGATCCGAACACCGGGGAGCTGTTTTTT. It specifies CASSRDPNTGELFF. This chain uses TRBV9 with TRBJ2-2, with D unclear. This CDR3 has 14 residues. Trimming left V 4 bases short and J 0 bases short, with 7 bases between. Germline lookup yields CDR1 SGDLS and CDR2 YYNGEE.

V usage is TRBV4-3 and J usage is TRBJ2-4, with 7 bases identical to TRBD2. The V and J ends lost 4 bases and 3 bases, in that order; junction bases with no gene match: 12. The CDR3 consists of 17 residues. The V gene's germline CDR1 is LGHNA and CDR2 YSLEER. The CDR3 protein is CASSPFLGEGYKNIQYF. The DNA for the CDR3 is TGCGCCAGCAGCCCCTTCTTAGGGGAGGGTTACAAAAACATTCAGTACTTC.

V usage is TRBV7-9 and J usage is TRBJ2-3, with D maybe TRBD2 (5 bases). Germline assignment: CDR1 SEHNR and CDR2 FQNEAQ (reference sequence). The CDR3 is made up of 13 amino acids. The V end lost 10 bases, the J end lost 1 base, and 12 bases lay between the germline ends. CDR3 nucleotides: TGTGCCACCGAGGGATTGGGCACAGATACGCAGTATTTT. Its translation is CATEGLGTDTQYF. Based on the CDR3 plus reference TRBV7-9 and TRBJ2-3, the full variable domain is DTGVSQNPRHKITKRGQNVTFRCDPISEHNRLYWYRQTLGQGPEFLTYFQNEAQLEKSRLLSDRFSAERPKGSFSTLEIQRTEQGDSAMYLCATEGLGTDTQYFGPGTRLTVL.

This chain uses TRBV15 with TRBJ1-2; 8 positions agree with TRBD1. The germline V gene has CDR1 LNHNV and CDR2 YYDKDF (reference sequence). V gave up 3 bases and J gave up 5 bases; unmatched junction bases: 5. The CDR3 is 14 residues long. CDR3 nucleotides: TGTGCCACCAGCAGCCGGGACAGGTTTTATGGCTACACCTTC. Translation: CATSSRDRFYGYTF.

This clone was picked up a small number of times. The V call is TRBV2, the J call TRBJ1-5; a weak D match, TRBD1 (5 bases). This CDR3 has 15 residues. V lost 7 bases and J lost 0, with 13 bases in between. The germline V gene encodes CDR1 SNHLY and CDR2 FYNNEI. CDR3 bases: TGTGCCAGCACCTCGGAGGGGTATAGCAATCAGCCCCAGCATTTT. Translation gives CASTSEGYSNQPQHF. Looking up the rest from reference TRBV2 and TRBJ1-5 gives the full variable domain: EPEVTQTPSHQVTQMGQEVILRCVPISNHLYFYWYRQILGQKVEFLVSFYNNEISEKSEIFDDQFSVERPDGSNFTLKIRSTKLEDSAMYFCASTSEGYSNQPQHFGDGTRLSIL.

V gene TRBV19 combines with J gene TRBJ2-3, with 7 nucleotides matching TRBD2. The CDR3 is made up of 16 amino acids. Germline V lookup: CDR1 LNHDA, CDR2 SQIVND (reference sequence). With V trimmed by 4 bases and J by 1 base, 8 bases remained unmatched. CDR3 sequence reads: CASSTGLAGGTDTQYF. The CDR3 DNA follows: TGTGCCAGTAGTACTGGGTTAGCGGGCGGCACAGATACGCAGTATTTT.

The genes are TRBV12-5 and TRBJ2-1, with 9 bases fitting TRBD2. Trimming removed 6 bases from V and 3 bases from J; junction bases left unmatched: 6. This CDR3 has 15 residues. Germline lookup yields CDR1 LGHNT and CDR2 FRNRAP. In DNA, the CDR3 is TGTGCTAGTGGCCCGGGACTAGCTGGCTACAATGAGCAGTTCTTC. This translates into CASGPGLAGYNEQFF.

This clone was seen just once. J is TRBJ2-4 and V is TRBV12-2; TRBD2 reflects the table's D call only, with no check against the DNA. TRBV12-2 is a known pseudogene. This CDR3 comprises 18 residues. CDR3 sequence reads: CASRLVGLAEVAKNIQYF. The CDR3 DNA sequence: TGTGCAAGTCGCTTAGTAGGACTAGCGGAAGTAGCCAAAAACATTCAGTACTTC.

The rearrangement joins TRBV12-3 or TRBV12-4 to TRBJ1-1; TRBD1 might be the D (6 bases). The CDR3 is 12 residues long. Trimming left V 3 bases short and J 12 bases short, with 14 bases between. The CDR3 DNA reads as TGTGCCAGCAGTTTTAGAACAGGGTTGTCTTTCTTT. Translation gives CASSFRTGLSFF.

The chain is built from TRBV28 and TRBJ1-5, with 7 positions matching TRBD1. The V segment lost 3 bases and the J segment 4 bases; nucleotides outside the gene matches: 6. This CDR3 contains 15 residues. Germline assignment: CDR1 MDHEN and CDR2 SYDVKM. The CDR3: CASSLGNRGNQPQHF. CDR3 DNA: TGTGCCAGCAGTTTGGGAAACAGGGGTAATCAGCCCCAGCATTTT.

The chain carries TRBV5-1 and TRBJ2-1; 8 bases line up with TRBD2. The V gene end was trimmed by 3 bases and the J gene end by 9 bases; junction bases not matched to a gene: 8. The germline CDR1 and CDR2 sequences are SGHRS and YFSETQ. The CDR3 runs to 14 residues. CDR3 residues: CASSWYSGGPEQFF. Here the CDR3 DNA reads TGCGCCAGCAGCTGGTACAGCGGGGGCCCTGAGCAGTTCTTC. Together with reference TRBV5-1 and TRBJ2-1, the CDR3 gives the full variable domain: KAGVTQTPRYLIKTRGQQVTLSCSPISGHRSVSWYQQTPGQGLQFLFEYFSETQRNKGNFPGRFSGRQFSNSRSEMNVSTLELGDSALYLCASSWYSGGPEQFFGPGTRLTVL.

V and J are TRBV6-5 and TRBJ2-3; D might be TRBD1 (6 bases). The germline V gene encodes CDR1 MNHEY and CDR2 SVGAGI. Trimming left V 8 bases short and J 5 bases short, with 14 bases between. The CDR3 totals 13 residues. The CDR3 coding sequence is TGTGCCAGCGGGACATTAGACGGAGATACGCAGTATTTT. Translating gives CASGTLDGDTQYF.

The J gene is TRBJ2-5, the V gene TRBV5-1; the D gene is possibly TRBD2 (7 bases). Germline V CDR1 and CDR2: SGHRS, YFSETQ. V was shortened by 5 bases and J by 5 bases, with 19 bases between the two germline ends. CDR3 length: 15 residues. The chain's CDR3 is CASRDQGREWETQYF. The CDR3 DNA reads TGCGCCAGCAGGGATCAGGGGCGGGAGTGGGAGACCCAGTACTTC.

The table lists this clone with a count of one. The chain carries TRBV28 and TRBJ2-3; D gene ambiguous. The V gene lost 5 bases and the J gene lost 0 bases, with 3 bases spanning the gap. The CDR3 covers 12 residues. Germline V CDR1 and CDR2: MDHEN, SYDVKM. Here the CDR3 DNA reads TGTGCCAGCAGTCTAAGCACAGATACGCAGTATTTT. As protein: CASSLSTDTQYF.

The chain recombines TRBV19 with TRBJ1-1; tentatively, D is TRBD1 (5 bases). Per germline, CDR1 LNHDA and CDR2 SQIVND (reference sequence). The CDR3 sequence is 13 residues long. Trimming left V 6 bases short and J 1 base short, with 9 bases between. CDR3 region: CASRKGRNTEAFF. The CDR3 DNA is TGTGCCAGTAGGAAGGGGCGGAACACTGAAGCTTTCTTT.